Each of the 23 T cell receptor beta chains below was sequenced from the same sample in a study of blood T cell repertoires in COVID-19. Only in-frame clones appear in the TCRdb table, and some are missing; sequencing was by immunoSEQ multiplex PCR. The sample includes about 190,000 clones, roughly 81% of them seen just once. Sequenced input: peripheral blood. The receptors shown here come from a woman aged 80 or older with COVID-19, enrolled during active disease.

The chain employs TRBV6-1 and TRBJ1-5, with D possibly matching TRBD1 (5 bases). This CDR3 spans 19 amino acids. V gave up 1 base and J gave up 0 bases, with 19 bases separating them. In germline, CDR1 is MNHNS, CDR2 SASEGT. CDR3 in DNA: TGTGCCAGCAGTGAAGACCCAATGGTGGGGACTTATAGCAATCAGCCCCAGCATTTT. It is translated as CASSEDPMVGTYSNQPQHF.

The chain has TRBV7-6 and TRBJ2-3; possibly TRBD1 for D (6 bases). This CDR3 is 14 amino acids long. Per the germline V gene, CDR1 is SGHVS and CDR2 is FNYEAQ. V was pared by 0 bases and J by 6 bases, with 10 bases between. CDR3: CASSLAGASDTQYF. CDR3 coding DNA: TGTGCCAGCAGCTTAGCGGGGGCCTCGGATACGCAGTATTTT. Supplemented by reference TRBV7-6 and TRBJ2-3, the full variable domain reads GAGVSQSPRYKVTKRGQDVALRCDPISGHVSLYWYRQALGQGPEFLTYFNYEAQQDKSGLPNDRFSAERPEGSISTLTIQRTEQRDSAMYRCASSLAGASDTQYFGPGTRLTVL.

V gene TRBV2 combines with J gene TRBJ2-3, with a possible D match to TRBD2 (6 bases). The CDR3 runs 12 residues. Trimming cost V 4 bases and J 8 bases, with 10 bases left between them. Per germline, CDR1 SNHLY and CDR2 FYNNEI. The CDR3 loop reads CASSGLVGTQYF. In DNA, the CDR3 is TGTGCCAGCAGTGGACTAGTTGGTACGCAGTATTTT.

This clone came up once. The rearrangement uses TRBV3-1 (or the pseudogene TRBV3-2) and TRBJ2-2; unclear D gene. The CDR3 sequence is 15 residues long. V lost 0 bases and J 9 bases, leaving 14 bases between the germline ends. Germline V gives CDR1 LGHDT, CDR2 YNNKEL (reference sequence). The CDR3 region is CASSQDGAAMRELFF. DNA of the CDR3: TGTGCCAGCAGCCAAGACGGAGCTGCAATGCGGGAGCTGTTTTTT.

The chain joins TRBV15 to TRBJ1-2; D uncertain. CDR3 length: 13 residues. The germline V gene has CDR1 LNHNV and CDR2 YYDKDF (reference sequence). Trimming shortened V by 0 bases and J by 9 bases, and 11 bases separated the two germline ends. The CDR3 loop reads CATSRDNGMSYTF. Here the CDR3 DNA reads TGTGCCACCAGCAGAGATAACGGGATGAGCTACACCTTC.

The rearrangement joins TRBV10-3 to TRBJ2-1; 8 bases map to TRBD2. Germline trimming cut 6 bases from V and 6 bases from J; bases unmatched to any gene: 13. The length of the CDR3 is 16 residues. Germline CDR1 reads ENHRY; CDR2 reads SYGVKD. As DNA, the CDR3 is TGTGCCATCAGCTGGGAAGGGGGAGCGGGGGTCAATGAGCAGTTCTTC. Translation: CAISWEGGAGVNEQFF.

The J gene is TRBJ1-6, the V gene TRBV7-6; no clear D gene. The CDR3 is 13 residues long. Germline-derived CDR1 and CDR2 are SGHVS and FNYEAQ. The germline V and J ends were trimmed by 10 bases and 8 bases, with 15 bases remaining between them. The chain's CDR3 is CATQRVWDSPLHF. For the CDR3, the DNA is TGTGCCACCCAACGGGTCTGGGATTCACCCCTCCACTTT.

In DNA form, the CDR3 reads TGCGCCAGCAGCCAAGGATACCGGTCCCAGCCCCAGCATTTT. Its translation: CASSQGYRSQPQHF. The rearrangement joins TRBV4-1 to TRBJ1-5, with no clear D. The CDR3 contains 14 residues. Germline V gene lookup returns CDR1 MGHRA and CDR2 YSYEKL. V lost 1 base and J lost 7, with 11 bases in between.

The chain recombines TRBV11-2 with TRBJ2-1; D gene ambiguous. CDR3 length equals 14 residues. The V end was cut by 0 bases, the J end by 9 bases, with 12 bases between. Germline-derived CDR1 and CDR2 are SGHAT and FQNNGV. CDR3 coding DNA: TGTGCCAGCAGCTTAGATGCGCGAGATGGTGAGCAGTTCTTC. Translating it yields CASSLDARDGEQFF. Full variable domain (remainder filled in from reference TRBV11-2 and TRBJ2-1): EAGVAQSPRYKIIEKRQSVAFWCNPISGHATLYWYQQILGQGPKLLIQFQNNGVVDDSQLPKDRFSAERLKGVDSTLKIQPAKLEDSAVYLCASSLDARDGEQFFGPGTRLTVL.

V is TRBV5-1 and J is TRBJ1-2; the D gene is possibly TRBD1 (5 bases). Deletions cut 2 bases from V and 4 bases from J, with 12 bases between. The CDR3 covers 14 residues. In germline, CDR1 is SGHRS, CDR2 YFSETQ. CDR3 sequence reads: CASSLSSGIYGYTF. DNA of the CDR3: TGCGCCAGCAGCTTATCTTCAGGGATCTATGGCTACACCTTC.

The DNA of the CDR3 is TGCGCCAGCAGCTTGGGAAGGGAGGGGCAGTATTTT. Its protein product is CASSLGREGQYF. V is TRBV5-1 and J is TRBJ2-3; the match to TRBD2 covers 7 bases. The CDR3 sequence is 12 residues long. V dropped 0 bases and J dropped 11; count of bases not matched to a gene: 3. Looked up from germline, CDR1 is SGHRS and CDR2 is YFSETQ.

This rearrangement joins TRBV30 to TRBJ2-7; a weak D match, TRBD2 (6 bases). There are 12 residues in the CDR3. Trimming stripped 4 bases from V and 5 bases from J, with 12 bases between. CDR1 and CDR2 from the germline V gene are GTSNPN and SVGIG (reference sequence). The DNA for the CDR3 is TGTGCCTGGACCACTGGGGGGAACGAGCAGTACTTC. Encoded protein: CAWTTGGNEQYF. The entire variable domain, with the rest obtained from reference TRBV30 and TRBJ2-7, is as follows: SQTIHQWPATLVQPVGSPLSLECTVEGTSNPNLYWYRQAAGRGLQLLFYSVGIGQISSEVPQNLSASRPQDRQFILSSKKLLLSDSGFYLCAWTTGGNEQYFGPGTRLTVT.

The V call is TRBV5-4, the J call TRBJ1-2; 8 nucleotides line up with TRBD1. V lost 7 bases and J lost 2; bases outside the gene matches: 4. Germline CDR1 and CDR2: SGHNT and YYREEE (reference sequence). This CDR3 is built from 13 residues. The CDR3 sequence is CASGQGNNYGYTF. DNA of the CDR3: TGTGCCAGCGGACAGGGTAACAACTATGGCTACACCTTC.

As DNA, the CDR3 is TGTGCCATCAGTGAGTCCCGGACTAGCGGCACAGATACGCAGTATTTT. This codes for CAISESRTSGTDTQYF. The chain recombines TRBV10-3 with TRBJ2-3; 9 bases match TRBD2. The V gene end was trimmed by 0 bases and the J gene end by 1 base; junction bases not matched to a gene: 2. This CDR3 has 16 residues. Germline loops: CDR1 ENHRY, CDR2 SYGVKD.

This chain connects TRBV29-1 to TRBJ1-1; D not resolved. V was shortened by 0 bases and J by 5 bases, with 10 bases between the two germline ends. The germline gives CDR1 SQVTM, CDR2 ANQGSEA. This CDR3 is built from 13 residues. CDR3 bases: TGCAGCGTTGAAGATCATAGCCGGACTGAAGCTTTCTTT. As protein: CSVEDHSRTEAFF.

The table lists this clone with a few counts. This chain joins TRBV3-1 (or the pseudogene TRBV3-2) and TRBJ2-3, with D unresolved. This CDR3 comprises 14 residues. V shed 0 bases and J shed 0 bases, with 4 bases lying between them. The germline CDR1 and CDR2 sequences are LGHDT and YNNKEL (reference sequence). In nucleotides, the CDR3 is TGTGCCAGCAGCCAAGACCGTAGCACAGATACGCAGTATTTT. It codes for CASSQDRSTDTQYF.

J is TRBJ1-2 and V is TRBV19, with D perhaps TRBD1 (6 bases). The germline V and J ends were trimmed by 4 bases and 4 bases, with 13 bases remaining between them. CDR3 length: 14 residues. Germline V gene sequence: CDR1 LNHDA, CDR2 SQIVND (reference sequence). The CDR3 region is CASSTPDRLYGYTF. DNA for the CDR3: TGTGCCAGTAGTACCCCGGACAGACTCTATGGCTACACCTTC. The variable domain in full, completed from reference TRBV19 and TRBJ1-2, reads DGGITQSPKYLFRKEGQNVTLSCEQNLNHDAMYWYRQDPGQGLRLIYYSQIVNDFQKGDIAEGYSVSREKKESFPLTVTSAQKNPTAFYLCASSTPDRLYGYTFGSGTRLTVV.

The chain carries TRBV29-1 and TRBJ1-1; D is unclear. Germline lookup yields CDR1 SQVTM and CDR2 ANQGSEA. V lost 6 bases to trimming and J lost 0 bases, with 5 bases between them. This CDR3 has 11 amino acids. The CDR3 DNA sequence: TGCAGCGTCGGGGTGAACACTGAAGCTTTCTTT. It yields the protein CSVGVNTEAFF.

The genes are TRBV6-5 and TRBJ1-2; D remains ambiguous. In germline, CDR1 is MNHEY, CDR2 SVGAGI. This CDR3 is 12 amino acids long. Trimming pared 7 bases from V and 2 bases from J, leaving 8 bases between. The DNA for the CDR3 is TGTGCCAGCAACTCCTGGAACTATGGCTACACCTTC. Translating it yields CASNSWNYGYTF.

The J gene is TRBJ2-1, the V gene TRBV6-5; no definite D call. V was trimmed by 2 bases and J by 3 bases, leaving 8 bases between them. CDR1 and CDR2 (germline): MNHEY, SVGAGI. The CDR3 is 14 residues long. The CDR3 nucleotides read TGTGCCAGCAGTTACGGTCTCAGCTACAATGAGCAGTTCTTC. Protein sequence: CASSYGLSYNEQFF.

The gene calls are TRBV1 and TRBJ1-1. TRBV1 counts as a pseudogene. The CDR3 contains 16 residues. As DNA, the CDR3 is TGCACCAGCAGCCAAGAGCGAGGGCGGGGGAACACTGAAGCTTTCTTT. Protein: CTSSQERGRGNTEAFF.

J is TRBJ2-5 and V is TRBV5-1; 8 nucleotides match TRBD1. Germline values: CDR1 SGHRS, CDR2 YFSETQ. Trimming at V came to 4 bases and at J to 1 base, leaving 3 bases not matched to a gene. The CDR3 extends over 14 amino acids. The CDR3, as DNA: TGCGCCAGCAGCCTGGACAGGGTCCAAGAGACCCAGTACTTC. This translates into CASSLDRVQETQYF.

V and J are TRBV7-2 and TRBJ2-3; the D gene is possibly TRBD2 (6 bases). CDR1 is SGHTA and CDR2 is FQGNSA in the germline V gene. CDR3 length equals 16 residues. V was shortened by 2 bases and J by 4 bases, with 16 bases between the two germline ends. In DNA form, the CDR3 reads TGTGCCAGCAGCTTAAACTTGGCGGGGCAAGCAGATACGCAGTATTTT. As protein: CASSLNLAGQADTQYF.